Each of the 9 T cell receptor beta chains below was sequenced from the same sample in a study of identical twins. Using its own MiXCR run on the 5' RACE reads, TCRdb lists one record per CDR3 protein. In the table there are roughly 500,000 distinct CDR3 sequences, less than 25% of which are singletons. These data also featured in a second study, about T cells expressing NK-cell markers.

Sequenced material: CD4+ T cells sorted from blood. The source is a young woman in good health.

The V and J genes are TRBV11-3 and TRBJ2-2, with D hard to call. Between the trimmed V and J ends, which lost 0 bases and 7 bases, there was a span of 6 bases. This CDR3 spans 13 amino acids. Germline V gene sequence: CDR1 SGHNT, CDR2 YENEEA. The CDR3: CASSLDGDGELFF. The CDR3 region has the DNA TGTGCCAGCAGCTTAGACGGAGACGGGGAGCTGTTTTTT.

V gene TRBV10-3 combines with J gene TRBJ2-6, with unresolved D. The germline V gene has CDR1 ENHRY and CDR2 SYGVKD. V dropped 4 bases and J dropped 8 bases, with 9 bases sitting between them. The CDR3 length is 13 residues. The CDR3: CAISGSRTNVLTF. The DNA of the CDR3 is TGTGCCATCAGTGGCAGCCGAACCAACGTCCTGACTTTC.

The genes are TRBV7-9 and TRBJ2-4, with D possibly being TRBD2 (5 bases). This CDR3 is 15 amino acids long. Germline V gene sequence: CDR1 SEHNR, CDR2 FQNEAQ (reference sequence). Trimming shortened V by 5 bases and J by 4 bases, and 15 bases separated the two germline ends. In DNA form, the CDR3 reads TGTGCCAGCAGCGCACCTGGGGAGATTAAAAACATTCAGTACTTC. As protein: CASSAPGEIKNIQYF.

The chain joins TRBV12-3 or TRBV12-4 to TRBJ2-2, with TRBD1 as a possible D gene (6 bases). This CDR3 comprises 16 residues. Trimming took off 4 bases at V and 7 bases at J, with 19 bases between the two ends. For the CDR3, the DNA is TGTGCCAGCAGTTCAACTCGGACCAGAGGGGGCGGGGAGCTGTTTTTT. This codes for CASSSTRTRGGGELFF.

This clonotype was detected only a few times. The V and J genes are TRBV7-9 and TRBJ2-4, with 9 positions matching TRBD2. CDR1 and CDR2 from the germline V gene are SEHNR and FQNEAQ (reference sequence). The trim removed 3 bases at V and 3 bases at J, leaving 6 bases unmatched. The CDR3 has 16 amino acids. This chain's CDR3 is CASSFGGSGSKNIQYF. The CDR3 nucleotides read TGTGCCAGCAGCTTCGGAGGTAGCGGGAGCAAAAACATTCAGTACTTC.

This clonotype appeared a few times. The CDR3 DNA reads TGCAGCGTTACCCCGGGACTAGTAGAAGAGACCCAGTACTTC. This encodes CSVTPGLVEETQYF. The genes are TRBV29-1 and TRBJ2-5; 8 bases map to TRBD2. V dropped 5 bases and J dropped 3; count of bases not matched to a gene: 8. The CDR3 consists of 14 residues. CDR1 SQVTM and CDR2 ANQGSEA come from the germline V gene.

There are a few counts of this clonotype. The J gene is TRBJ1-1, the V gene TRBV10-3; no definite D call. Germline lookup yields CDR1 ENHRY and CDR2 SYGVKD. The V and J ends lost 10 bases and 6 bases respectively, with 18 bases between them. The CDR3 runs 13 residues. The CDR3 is CATIRSGLPEAFF. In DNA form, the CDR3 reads TGTGCCACCATTAGGTCCGGCCTCCCTGAAGCTTTCTTT.

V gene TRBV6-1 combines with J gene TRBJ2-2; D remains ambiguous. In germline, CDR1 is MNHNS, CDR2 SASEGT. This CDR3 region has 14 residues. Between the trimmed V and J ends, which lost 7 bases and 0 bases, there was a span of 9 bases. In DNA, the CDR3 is TGTGCCAGCAAAAGGATACCGAACACCGGGGAGCTGTTTTTT. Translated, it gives CASKRIPNTGELFF.

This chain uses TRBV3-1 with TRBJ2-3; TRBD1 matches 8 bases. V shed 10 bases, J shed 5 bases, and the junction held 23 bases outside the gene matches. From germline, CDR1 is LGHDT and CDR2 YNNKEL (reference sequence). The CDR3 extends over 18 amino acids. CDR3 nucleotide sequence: TGTGCCATCAGGAGGATGAGTCGGACAGGGTCAGGGGGAGATACGCAGTATTTT. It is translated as CAIRRMSRTGSGGDTQYF.